The 30 T cell receptor beta chains below all came from one sample that was sequenced in a study of shared clonotypes between healthy human individuals (dated by TCRdb to the early 2020s). The method behind the library was the immunoSEQ multiplex PCR assay. In its TCRdb copy, this immuneACCESS table keeps in-frame sequences only and misses some clones. Where compared with another copy, unresolved V genes explain less than half of these, and the others have no known cause. Present in this sample are about 470,000 clones, roughly 83% of which were seen just once. Of the sample, about 13% is held by the ten largest clones. The sample consisted of PBMCs. The receptors originated from a woman between 40 and 55 years old in good health. Some clones in this sample may be carry-over from other donors' samples.

The chain is built from TRBV9 and TRBJ2-1; 7 bases fit TRBD2. J lost 4 bases, V lost 2 bases, and 3 bases had no gene match. The germline gives CDR1 SGDLS, CDR2 YYNGEE. This CDR3 contains 14 residues. The CDR3 region is CASSVGGVYNEQFF. In DNA, the CDR3 is TGTGCCAGCAGCGTTGGGGGGGTTTACAATGAGCAGTTCTTC. Together with reference TRBV9 and TRBJ2-1, the CDR3 gives the full variable domain: DSGVTQTPKHLITATGQRVTLRCSPRSGDLSVYWYQQSLDQGLQFLIQYYNGEERAKGNILERFSAQQFPDLHSELNLSSLELGDSALYFCASSVGGVYNEQFFGPGTRLTVL.

In its sample, this clone was seen a few times. The chain combines TRBV27 with TRBJ1-2, with no clear D. Trimming removed 3 bases from V and 13 bases from J, with 12 bases in between. This CDR3 spans 11 amino acids. Per germline, CDR1 MNHEY and CDR2 SMNVEV (reference sequence). For the CDR3, the DNA is TGTGCCAGCAGTTTTCCCGGTCCCCTCACCTTC. Its protein product is CASSFPGPLTF.

CDR3 region: CASSLGQNQQYF. The CDR3 region has the DNA TGTGCCAGCAGCTTAGGGCAAAATCAGCAGTACTTC. The chain combines TRBV11-2 with TRBJ2-7; no clear D gene. The CDR3 is made up of 12 amino acids. Germline lookup yields CDR1 SGHAT and CDR2 FQNNGV. Trimming shortened V by 1 base and J by 8 bases, and 9 bases separated the two germline ends. Supplemented by reference TRBV11-2 and TRBJ2-7, the full variable domain reads EAGVAQSPRYKIIEKRQSVAFWCNPISGHATLYWYQQILGQGPKLLIQFQNNGVVDDSQLPKDRFSAERLKGVDSTLKIQPAKLEDSAVYLCASSLGQNQQYFGPGTRLTVT.

V usage is TRBV6-5 and J usage is TRBJ1-2, with no clear D. Germline assignment: CDR1 MNHEY and CDR2 SVGAGI. The CDR3 runs 12 residues. Trimming cost V 7 bases and J 8 bases, with 14 bases left between them. The DNA of the CDR3 is TGTGCCAGCACCAGAGTGGGTAGGGGCTACACCTTC. It translates to CASTRVGRGYTF.

The chain combines TRBV29-1 with TRBJ2-1, with TRBD1 matching over 7 bases. Trimming at V came to 4 bases and at J to 0 bases, leaving 9 bases not matched to a gene. Looked up from germline, CDR1 is SQVTM and CDR2 is ANQGSEA. The CDR3 is made up of 16 amino acids. The CDR3 DNA reads TGCAGCGTTGCGGGATCGACAGGGAGCTCCTACAATGAGCAGTTCTTC. This translates into CSVAGSTGSSYNEQFF.

This clone has just a few counts. The CDR3 loop reads CASSRGTGGREKLFF. The CDR3, as DNA: TGCGCCAGCAGCCGCGGGACAGGGGGGCGAGAAAAACTGTTTTTT. The chain couples TRBV5-1 to TRBJ1-4; 11 nucleotides agree with TRBD1. The CDR3 has 15 residues. V shed 4 bases and J 8 bases; nucleotides not matched to a gene: 7. Germline CDR1 reads SGHRS; CDR2 reads YFSETQ.

The chain has TRBV27 and TRBJ2-7, with D perhaps matching TRBD1 (5 bases). The CDR3 length is 14 residues. From germline, CDR1 is MNHEY and CDR2 SMNVEV (reference sequence). V lost 4 bases to trimming and J lost 6 bases, with 16 bases between them. DNA of the CDR3: TGTGCCAGCAGTTGGACGGAGCCAGGGTCCGAGCAGTACTTC. This encodes CASSWTEPGSEQYF.

The chain links TRBV6-5 to TRBJ2-5; 8 bases align to TRBD2. This CDR3 comprises 15 residues. The germline V gene encodes CDR1 MNHEY and CDR2 SVGAGI. V was pared by 2 bases and J by 5 bases, with 7 bases of the junction left unmatched. CDR3 in amino acids: CASSYGTSQRETQYF. The CDR3 DNA is TGTGCCAGCAGTTACGGGACTAGTCAGCGGGAGACCCAGTACTTC.

CDR3 DNA: TGTGCCAGCAGCTTCATACTAGCGGCTTACTCCTACGAGCAGTACTTC. It codes for CASSFILAAYSYEQYF. The chain has TRBV11-2 and TRBJ2-7, with TRBD2 matching 8 bases. Germline CDR1 reads SGHAT; CDR2 reads FQNNGV. V lost 3 bases and J lost 0; bases outside the gene matches: 7. CDR3 length: 16 amino acids.

This clone was recorded only once. The chain recombines TRBV19 with TRBJ2-1; no firm D call. This CDR3 comprises 14 residues. Germline lookup yields CDR1 LNHDA and CDR2 SQIVND (reference sequence). Trimming left V 2 bases short and J 6 bases short, with 11 bases between. CDR3 sequence reads: CASSINGPLNEQFF. In DNA, the CDR3 is TGTGCCAGTAGTATAAACGGGCCACTCAATGAGCAGTTCTTC.

The chain is built from TRBV6-6 and TRBJ1-2; D gene unclear. V lost 6 bases, J lost 3 bases, and 14 bases lay in between. CDR3 length: 14 residues. Per the germline V gene, CDR1 is MNHNY and CDR2 is SVGAGI (reference sequence). DNA for the CDR3: TGTGCCAGCAGCCCGCGAGACGTCGACTATGGCTACACCTTC. This translates into CASSPRDVDYGYTF.

In this sample, this clone turned up many times. V gene TRBV19 combines with J gene TRBJ1-2; D may be TRBD1 (5 bases). This CDR3 spans 17 amino acids. The V and J ends lost 5 bases and 4 bases respectively, with 23 bases between them. Germline V lookup: CDR1 LNHDA, CDR2 SQIVND (reference sequence). In DNA, the CDR3 is TGTGCCAGTAGTGGATTTGCAGGGACCGGGGGTGGCTATGGCTACACCTTC. Translation gives CASSGFAGTGGGYGYTF.

This clone showed up just a few times. This chain joins TRBV7-9 and TRBJ2-2; unclear D gene. Trimming cost V 6 bases and J 7 bases, with 12 bases left between them. CDR1 is SEHNR, CDR2 FQNEAQ, per germline (reference sequence). The CDR3 is 13 residues long. The CDR3 DNA reads TGTGCCAGCAGGATGGGGATCAACGGGGAGCTGTTTTTT. Amino acids: CASRMGINGELFF.

The table lists this clone with a count of one. The V and J genes are TRBV7-6 and TRBJ2-2; D gene ambiguous. V gave up 1 base and J gave up 3 bases, with 6 bases separating them. The germline V gene encodes CDR1 SGHVS and CDR2 FNYEAQ. The CDR3 has 14 amino acids. CDR3 sequence: CASSLVGDTGELFF. CDR3 nucleotides: TGTGCCAGCAGCTTAGTAGGTGACACCGGGGAGCTGTTTTTT.

The V gene is TRBV28, the J gene TRBJ2-7, with 9 bases matching TRBD1. The CDR3 extends over 13 amino acids. From germline, CDR1 is MDHEN and CDR2 SYDVKM. Unmatched junction bases numbered 5, after V lost 6 bases and J lost 5 bases. For the CDR3, the DNA is TGTGCCAGCAGACAACAGGGGGCCCACGAGCAGTACTTC. Translating gives CASRQQGAHEQYF.

CDR3 nucleotides: TGCGCCAGCAGCCAAGATGCTAGCGGGGGAAAAAACTCCTACGAGCAGTACTTC. It specifies CASSQDASGGKNSYEQYF. The V and J genes are TRBV4-1 and TRBJ2-7, with 10 bases that match TRBD2. Germline V gene lookup returns CDR1 MGHRA and CDR2 YSYEKL. CDR3 length: 18 amino acids. V lost 0 bases, J lost 0 bases, and 8 bases stayed unmatched.

The rearrangement joins TRBV2 to TRBJ2-5; unclear D gene. The CDR3 length is 12 residues. Deletions cut 7 bases from V and 5 bases from J, with 11 bases between. CDR1 and CDR2 (germline): SNHLY, FYNNEI. The DNA for the CDR3 is TGTGCCAGCACGGAAACATTGGAGACCCAGTACTTC. Translating it yields CASTETLETQYF.

At least ten counts were recorded for this clone. V and J are TRBV16 and TRBJ1-4, with D possibly being TRBD1 (5 bases). Looked up from germline, CDR1 is KGHSY and CDR2 is FQNENV. Trimming took 8 bases from V and 5 from J, leaving 18 bases between them. There are 15 residues in the CDR3. CDR3 DNA: TGTGCCAGCCGCACGGAGGGGCAGCCGAATGAAAAACTGTTTTTT. It is translated as CASRTEGQPNEKLFF.

There are many counts of this clone. Other DNA sequences in the sample encode the same CDR3. The chain links TRBV18 to TRBJ2-1; 13 positions match TRBD2. The CDR3 totals 15 residues. V was clipped by 2 bases and J by 7 bases; unmatched bases: 2. Germline V lookup: CDR1 KGHSH, CDR2 LQKENI. In nucleotides, the CDR3 is TGTGCCAGCTCACCAGGACTAGCGGGAGCTAATGAGCAGTTCTTC. Encoded protein: CASSPGLAGANEQFF.

The genes are TRBV5-4 and TRBJ2-1; TRBD2 agrees at 9 bases. The CDR3 is 15 amino acids. After removal of 4 bases from V and 4 bases from J, the junction contained 6 bases not matched to a gene. The germline CDR1 and CDR2 sequences are SGHNT and YYREEE (reference sequence). This chain's CDR3 is CASSRLAEVYNEQFF. Written as DNA, the CDR3 is TGTGCCAGCAGCCGACTAGCGGAGGTATACAATGAGCAGTTCTTC.

The chain joins TRBV2 to TRBJ1-1, with 8 bases lining up with TRBD1. V was pared by 1 base and J by 13 bases, with 5 bases of the junction left unmatched. The CDR3 is 12 amino acids. CDR1 is SNHLY and CDR2 is FYNNEI in the germline V gene. The DNA for the CDR3 is TGTGCCAGCAGTGAAGGCAGGGGGCAGGATTTCTTT. Its translation: CASSEGRGQDFF.

In its sample, this clone was seen once. The chain uses TRBV18 and TRBJ1-1, with TRBD1 as a possible D gene (5 bases). The CDR3 runs to 15 residues. The V gene lost 3 bases and the J gene lost 2 bases, with 13 bases spanning the gap. Germline V gene lookup returns CDR1 KGHSH and CDR2 LQKENI. In nucleotides, the CDR3 is TGTGCCAGCTCACCCAAAGACAGCGTCAACACTGAAGCTTTCTTT. The encoded protein is CASSPKDSVNTEAFF.

The chain uses TRBV7-6 and TRBJ2-6; the D is unclear. Trimming removed 1 base at V and 3 bases at J, with 1 base between. This CDR3 has 13 residues. Germline CDR1 and CDR2: SGHVS and FNYEAQ. The CDR3, as DNA: TGTGCCAGCAGCTTAGGTGGGGCCAACGTCCTGACTTTC. As protein: CASSLGGANVLTF.

V and J are TRBV28 and TRBJ1-2; possible D gene TRBD1, 6 bases. V gave up 11 bases and J gave up 7 bases, with 14 bases separating them. The CDR3 loop spans 11 amino acids. CDR1 is MDHEN, CDR2 SYDVKM, per germline. The CDR3 DNA reads as TGTGCCTCCGTGAACAGGGCTGGCTACACCTTC. As protein: CASVNRAGYTF.

V usage is TRBV5-4 and J usage is TRBJ2-7, with no clear D. V was trimmed by 4 bases and J by 4 bases, leaving 15 bases between them. CDR3 length equals 14 residues. Germline values: CDR1 SGHNT, CDR2 YYREEE (reference sequence). Here the CDR3 reads CASSPVGPQYEQYF. The CDR3 nucleotides are TGTGCCAGCAGCCCCGTCGGACCTCAATACGAGCAGTACTTC.

The rearrangement links TRBV2 to TRBJ2-1, with 7 bases fitting TRBD2. Germline V lookup: CDR1 SNHLY, CDR2 FYNNEI. Germline trimming cut 3 bases from V and 8 bases from J; bases unmatched to any gene: 7. The CDR3 sequence is 14 residues long. Here the CDR3 reads CASSDGRELDEQFF. The CDR3 region has the DNA TGTGCCAGCAGTGACGGGCGGGAGTTGGATGAGCAGTTCTTC.

The rearrangement links TRBV28 to TRBJ2-7, with 8 positions matching TRBD2. Per germline, CDR1 MDHEN and CDR2 SYDVKM. V shed 6 bases and J 2 bases; nucleotides not matched to a gene: 15. This CDR3 spans 17 amino acids. The CDR3 reads CASSRMGPGGRPYEQYF. CDR3 in DNA: TGTGCCAGCAGCCGAATGGGTCCCGGCGGGAGGCCCTACGAGCAGTACTTC.

The table lists this clone with a count of one. The genes are TRBV7-3 and TRBJ2-2, with D perhaps TRBD1 (6 bases). Per germline, CDR1 SGHTA and CDR2 FQGTGA. This CDR3 has 14 amino acids. Trimming removed 4 bases at V and 6 bases at J, with 12 bases between. CDR3 bases: TGTGCCAGCAGCTCCGGACAGAGCGCCGGGGAGCTGTTTTTT. Its translation is CASSSGQSAGELFF.

J is TRBJ2-5 and V is TRBV5-1; TRBD2 aligns across 10 bases. The DNA end lines up better with TRBJ2-7; the J call may be wrong. The CDR3 contains 14 residues. The germline gives CDR1 SGHRS, CDR2 YFSETQ. In DNA form, the CDR3 reads TGCGCCAGCAGCTTGGAAGCGGGAGGGCGCGAGCAGTACTTC. It codes for CASSLEAGGREQYF.

The J gene is TRBJ2-1, the V gene TRBV7-9, with D unresolved. V was clipped by 1 base and J by 5 bases, with 9 bases between them. CDR1 SEHNR and CDR2 FQNEAQ come from the germline V gene (reference sequence). This CDR3 contains 14 residues. This chain's CDR3 is CASSLGSTNNEQFF. The DNA of the CDR3 is TGTGCCAGCAGCTTAGGGTCGACAAACAATGAGCAGTTCTTC.